This TCR beta chain was documented in a study of blood T cell repertoires in COVID-19 (dated by TCRdb to 2020 to 2022). Regarding the research as a whole: Collaborator samples came from the United States, Italy and Spain and covered acute and convalescent phases of COVID-19. The material from the prospective study consisted of cDNA or gDNA derived from T cells, B-cell-depleted T cells, or PBMCs. Subjects who had been exposed to COVID-19, were actively infected with it, or had recovered from it provided the deeply sampled blood TCRbeta repertoires that made up the dataset. A freely available public database, intended as a resource for researchers studying the immune response to SARS-CoV-2, is where the repertoires were released. The samples were drawn from the first 160 participants of the ongoing ImmuneRACE study and from more than 1,000 subjects provided by 6 global collaborators. Sample metadata almost always included a de-identified subject ID, COVID-19 status, age in years and sex. Where available, HLA class I and class II types were obtained from metadata supplied by the sample provider rather than from assay-based typing. Study-wide findings and limitations: The quantity of clinical and demographic metadata differed by source and by participant and was supplied without curation.

The germline V gene (reference sequence) supplies CDR1 LNHNV and CDR2 YYDKDF. The CDR3 contains 13 residues, cysteine and phenylalanine counted. CDR3 DNA only is kept here, 39 bases in frame from base 1. The trim is 1 base for V and 8 bases for J, with a gap of 11 bases between the germline ends. As concerns this clone: Its recognized antigen is unknown. Nothing much larger sits one base from this clone, and base qualities are not available.

TCRbeta CDR3 regions were amplified from genomic DNA by means of the immunoSEQ Assay, a bias-controlled multiplex PCR. Concerning the study's data processing: The number of nucleated cells in each sample was estimated from the amplification of reference gene primers within the assay. To quantify the absolute abundance of each unique TCRbeta CDR3 rearrangement, sequence reads were collapsed and filtered. For each sample, productive Simpson clonality was calculated as the square root of Simpson's diversity index across productive rearrangements. Not all clones reach the TCRdb copy of this immuneACCESS table, which keeps in-frame sequences only. Checked studies attribute under half of the gap to unresolved V genes and leave the rest unexplained. The DNA was the basis for D and trimming; V, J and clone size are from that table. In all, the sample holds roughly 200,000 clones, and roughly 86% of those were seen once. The top ten clonotypes cover roughly 9.1% of the sample.

Participants in the prospective study were enrolled through a virtual design, were aged roughly 18 to 100 years, and lived in some 24 United States geographic areas. In the prospective study, participants were assigned to cohorts based on the clinical history participants reported in a screening survey and a study questionnaire. Recovered participants in ImmuneRACE Cohort 3 were defined by two consecutive negative NP/OP PCR tests, clearance by a healthcare professional, or resolution of symptoms. Mobile phlebotomists in the prospective study collected whole blood, serum and a nasopharyngeal or oropharyngeal swab from every participant. Over a roughly 2-month period, participants in the prospective study had the option of providing additional blood draws and questionnaires. Before DNA extraction, blood samples from the prospective study were shipped at room temperature or frozen.

Sequenced material: PBMCs or T cells enriched from blood (not recorded which). This receptor was identified in a woman aged 25 to 39 who had recovered from COVID-19. Here the chain combines TRBV15 and TRBJ1-2, with no D gene named confidently. The CDR3 protein is CATSRGESTGYTF. The DNA is as follows: TGTGCCACCAGCAGAGGAGAGTCAACGGGCTACACCTTC.